These 16 T cell receptor beta chains were sequenced from one sample in a study of OX40 agonist ivuxolimab in advanced cancers. The method was the immunoSEQ multiplex PCR assay. TCRdb limited this immuneACCESS table to in-frame rearrangements with V and J called. A share of clones is missing; checked studies link under half to unresolved V genes, and the rest is unexplained. The table for this sample lists about 80,000 clones; about nine tenths of them were counted only once. Roughly 0.33% of the sample is taken by the ten largest. Material: CD4+ or CD8+ T cells sorted from blood, obtained in a trial of the OX40 agonist ivuxolimab. Receptors originate from an adult with an advanced solid tumor such as melanoma, head and neck, liver or kidney cancer.

The chain combines TRBV2 with TRBJ2-5; either TRBD1 or TRBD2 may fit D (5 bases each). The CDR3 extends over 15 amino acids. With 6 bases removed from V and 4 bases from J, the gap between germline ends came to 18 bases. Per the germline V gene, CDR1 is SNHLY and CDR2 is FYNNEI. The CDR3 DNA reads TGTGCCAGCAGGGGGCGTGGGGCAGGAGGAGAGACCCAGTACTTC. Translation gives CASRGRGAGGETQYF.

V and J are TRBV28 and TRBJ1-4; D is undetermined. The germline V gene has CDR1 MDHEN and CDR2 SYDVKM. V shed 3 bases and J shed 8 bases, with 4 bases lying between them. CDR3 length: 11 amino acids. The CDR3 region is CASSFNEKLFF. Here the CDR3 DNA reads TGTGCCAGCAGTTTTAACGAAAAACTGTTTTTT.

This chain's CDR3 is CASGAGAYSYEQYV. The CDR3 DNA reads as TGTGCCAGCGGGGCGGGGGCCTATTCCTACGAGCAGTACGTC. The chain carries TRBV6-5 and TRBJ2-7, with D maybe TRBD2 (7 bases). V lost 8 bases, J lost 1 base, and 15 bases lay in between. This CDR3 is built from 14 residues. The germline gives CDR1 MNHEY, CDR2 SVGAGI.

This chain connects TRBV5-1 to TRBJ2-3; TRBD1 matches 9 bases. The CDR3 has 16 residues. Germline lookup yields CDR1 SGHRS and CDR2 YFSETQ. V was pared by 0 bases and J by 2 bases, with 4 bases of the junction left unmatched. CDR3 protein: CASSLGRTGATDTQYF. CDR3 coding DNA: TGCGCCAGCAGCTTGGGTAGGACAGGGGCCACAGATACGCAGTATTTT.

The chain couples TRBV5-4 to TRBJ1-2, with D uncertain. This CDR3 is 12 amino acids long. V was cut by 2 bases and J by 8 bases, with 10 bases left in between. Germline loops: CDR1 SGHNT, CDR2 YYREEE (reference sequence). CDR3 region: CASSFGLEGYTF. The CDR3 region has the DNA TGTGCCAGCAGCTTTGGACTCGAGGGCTACACCTTC. Complete variable domain (other parts from reference TRBV5-4 and TRBJ1-2): ETGVTQSPTHLIKTRGQQVTLRCSSQSGHNTVSWYQQALGQGPQFIFQYYREEENGRGNFPPRFSGLQFPNYSSELNVNALELDDSALYLCASSFGLEGYTFGSGTRLTVV.

This clone was found a few times. The chain employs TRBV11-2 and TRBJ1-2, with TRBD1 matching over 7 bases. V lost 1 base and J lost 8; bases outside the gene matches: 4. The length of the CDR3 is 13 residues. Per germline, CDR1 SGHAT and CDR2 FQNNGV. The CDR3 sequence is CASSLGLGGGYTF. The CDR3 DNA is TGTGCCAGCAGCTTAGGATTAGGGGGCGGCTACACCTTC.

The V call is TRBV6-1, the J call TRBJ2-5; 9 nucleotides line up with TRBD1. Trimming removed 4 bases from V and 2 bases from J; junction bases left unmatched: 2. CDR3 length equals 14 residues. CDR1 and CDR2 (germline): MNHNS, SASEGT. CDR3 sequence reads: CASSGTGAQETQYF. The CDR3 region has the DNA TGTGCCAGCAGTGGGACAGGGGCACAAGAGACCCAGTACTTC.

This clone was detected many times. The chain recombines TRBV28 with TRBJ1-5; 8 bases match TRBD1. Looked up from germline, CDR1 is MDHEN and CDR2 is SYDVKM. The V and J ends lost 5 bases and 7 bases, in that order; junction bases with no gene match: 7. This CDR3 spans 14 amino acids. CDR3: CASSPRTGTQPQHF. The CDR3, as DNA: TGTGCCAGCAGTCCACGGACAGGGACACAGCCCCAGCATTTT.

This clone was observed a single time. The chain is built from TRBV5-1 and TRBJ2-1, with D perhaps TRBD2 (7 bases). The V and J ends lost 4 bases and 2 bases respectively, with 16 bases between them. The germline gives CDR1 SGHRS, CDR2 YFSETQ. This CDR3 region has 16 residues. DNA for the CDR3: TGCGCCAGCAGCGGGGGGGCAGGGGCCACCTACAATGAGCAGTTCTTC. Protein: CASSGGAGATYNEQFF.

The chain has TRBV18 and TRBJ1-4, with D perhaps matching TRBD1 (6 bases). Trimming stripped 1 base from V and 17 bases from J, with 23 bases between. CDR3 length: 15 amino acids. The germline V gene has CDR1 KGHSH and CDR2 LQKENI. This CDR3 is CASSPLDGGAGQLFF. As DNA, the CDR3 is TGTGCCAGCTCACCACTAGACGGGGGCGCCGGACAGCTCTTTTTT.

This sequence joins TRBV5-1 and TRBJ1-1, with 9 bases matching TRBD1. Germline lookup yields CDR1 SGHRS and CDR2 YFSETQ. The CDR3 is 13 amino acids. V dropped 4 bases and J dropped 11; count of bases not matched to a gene: 9. The CDR3 sequence: CASSSTGGGEAFF. The CDR3 DNA is TGCGCCAGCAGCAGCACAGGGGGCGGTGAGGCTTTCTTT.

The chain uses TRBV25-1 and TRBJ1-6; TRBD1 matches at 7 bases. After removal of 5 bases from V and 6 bases from J, the junction contained 10 bases not matched to a gene. CDR3 length: 16 amino acids. Looked up from germline, CDR1 is MGHDK and CDR2 is SYGVNS. The CDR3 region is CASSPVVGQSNSPLHF. CDR3 in DNA: TGTGCCAGCAGTCCCGTGGTGGGACAGTCTAATTCACCCCTCCACTTT.

The chain links TRBV28 to TRBJ1-5; tentatively, D is TRBD1 (5 bases). V lost 4 bases and J lost 0, with 22 bases in between. The length of the CDR3 is 19 residues. Germline V CDR1 and CDR2: MDHEN, SYDVKM. CDR3 bases: TGTGCCAGCAGTTCCCCCGGGGACCCGACCCCAAATAGCAATCAGCCCCAGCATTTT. This encodes CASSSPGDPTPNSNQPQHF.

Turning to this clone: Other DNA sequences from this sample encode an identical CDR3 as well. This rearrangement joins TRBV4-2 to TRBJ1-1; possibly TRBD1 for D (6 bases). The CDR3 runs 13 residues. V lost 5 bases and J lost 4, with 11 bases in between. Germline assignment: CDR1 LGHNA and CDR2 YNFKEQ. The CDR3 region is CASSLGGTTEAFF. The CDR3 region has the DNA TGTGCCAGCAGCTTAGGGGGGACCACTGAAGCTTTCTTT.

The chain uses TRBV5-8 and TRBJ1-5; the D gene is possibly TRBD1 (6 bases). Looked up from germline, CDR1 is SGHTS and CDR2 is YDEGEE. There are 14 residues in the CDR3. V was shortened by 0 bases and J by 6 bases, with 10 bases between the two germline ends. The CDR3 DNA reads as TGTGCCAGCAGCTTGGAGCCAGGGGCTCAGCCCCAGCATTTT. Protein: CASSLEPGAQPQHF.

This chain connects TRBV6-1 to TRBJ1-5, with TRBD1 matching 8 bases. J was trimmed by 4 bases and V by 0 bases; bases with no gene match: 5. CDR3 size: 16 residues. CDR1 MNHNS and CDR2 SASEGT come from the germline V gene. The CDR3 sequence: CASSEAPGQVNQPQHF. In DNA, the CDR3 is TGTGCCAGCAGTGAAGCCCCGGGACAGGTAAATCAGCCCCAGCATTTT.